This TCR beta chain was sequenced in a study of T cells in Graves' hyperthyroidism and ophthalmopathy. Study-level points and caveats: Most thyroid clonotypes that were expanded above 0.001 also turned up in blood.

Germline CDR1 is MDHEN and CDR2 is SYDVKM. The CDR3 has 15 residues. The ends lost 6 bases at V and 0 bases at J; junction bases unmatched: 4. Among the patients, aged 18 to 65, hyperthyroidism was newly diagnosed and had lasted under 2 months. Exclusions: uncontrolled infection, other autoimmune disease, pregnancy, lactation. The authors took PBMCs from 10 ml fresh peripheral blood. Regions amplified from RNA transcripts were the TCR beta CDR3 regions. A first-round RT-PCR of the TCR CDR3 used the HTBI primer set. TCRdb redid the calling of the multiplex PCR reads with MiXCR, one entry per CDR3 protein. The sample has approximately 200,000 distinct CDR3 sequences; around 17% are singletons. About this clonotype: The antigen is not known.

The TCR originated in a man aged 40-49 years with Graves' hyperthyroidism. The chain joins TRBV28 to TRBJ1-5, with 8 bases matching TRBD1. Specimen: blood. DNA for the CDR3: TGTGCCAGCAGCTACGACAGGGGTAGCAATCAGCCCCAGCATTTT. Translated, it gives CASSYDRGSNQPQHF. Drawing the rest from reference TRBV28 and TRBJ1-5, the complete variable domain is DVKVTQSSRYLVKRTGEKVFLECVQDMDHENMFWYRQDPGLGLRLIYFSYDVKMKEKGDIPEGYSVSREKKERFSLILESASTNQTSMYLCASSYDRGSNQPQHFGDGTRLSIL.